Listed below are T cell receptor beta chains from one sample, sequenced in a study of PD-L1 blockade in urothelial cancer. Assay: immunoSEQ multiplex PCR; the TCRdb copy retains only in-frame clones and omits some. The sample has 53,000 or so clones, 70% to 90% seen once. Sequenced material: PBMCs, taken around atezolizumab (anti-PD-L1) treatment. Receptors were obtained from a man aged 55 to 70 with urothelial cancer. The conserved cysteine and the conserved F or W are not part of the CDR3 here.

CDR3	J	V
ASSRQGAYEQY	TRBJ2-7	TRBV19
AWILAGDWQY	TRBJ2-7	TRBV30
ASSQGQSTDTQY	TRBJ2-3	TRBV4-3
ASSWRSSYNSPLH	TRBJ1-6	TRBV5-6
ASSSRDRVYTGELF	TRBJ2-2	TRBV7-3
ASSLVSQGQKNIQY	TRBJ2-4	TRBV27
SVAFDSPAGIRYIQY	TRBJ2-4	TRBV29-1
ASSVVGTSGKTGELF	TRBJ2-2	TRBV9
ASSAGQNNQPQH	TRBJ1-5	TRBV7-9
ASSYKAGGGDGGYT	TRBJ1-2	TRBV6-5
ASSTQAGTGSNEQF	TRBJ2-1	TRBV11-3
AISELTGEAF	TRBJ1-1	TRBV10-3
AVGDRGRSEQY	TRBJ2-7	TRBV2
ASSLTAGGRGTEAF	TRBJ1-1	TRBV7-3
ASSPWKGTSGMATYEQY	TRBJ2-7	TRBV5-1
ASSLAGTTYEQY	TRBJ2-7	TRBV13
SYRSGLAGGREQF	TRBJ2-1	TRBV29-1
ASSLNAGSAEAF	TRBJ1-1	TRBV7-3
AWTGGGIADTQY	TRBJ2-3	TRBV30